These 5 T cell receptor beta chains were sequenced from one sample in a study of blood T cell repertoires in COVID-19. The protocol was immunoSEQ multiplex PCR, while the TCRdb copy is restricted to in-frame clones and leaves out a portion. Of under 350,000 clones in the sample, roughly 89% were seen once. Material for sequencing was peripheral blood. Receptors originate from a man aged 40-55 years with acute or convalescent COVID-19.

The chain links TRBV5-1 to TRBJ2-5; a possible D gene is TRBD1 (6 bases). Germline CDR1 is SGHRS and CDR2 is YFSETQ. Trimming removed 0 bases at V and 1 base at J, with 13 bases between. The CDR3 length is 16 residues. The CDR3 DNA reads as TGCGCCAGCAGCTTGGCGCAGGGGATGAGCCAAGAGACCCAGTACTTC. This sequence encodes CASSLAQGMSQETQYF.

The CDR3 region is CATSDLAGGTKNEQFF. The CDR3 nucleotides read TGTGCCACCAGTGACTTAGCGGGGGGCACTAAGAATGAGCAGTTCTTC. The V gene is TRBV24-1, the J gene TRBJ2-1; 10 bases match TRBD2. There are 16 residues in the CDR3. The germline V gene encodes CDR1 KGHDR and CDR2 SFDVKD. After removal of 4 bases from V and 7 bases from J, the junction contained 9 bases not matched to a gene.

This clone has only one observation. The chain links TRBV19 to TRBJ1-3; D might be TRBD1 (6 bases). The CDR3 runs 16 residues. Looked up from germline, CDR1 is LNHDA and CDR2 is SQIVND (reference sequence). Trimming stripped 3 bases from V and 2 bases from J, with 14 bases between. This CDR3 reads CASSIPTGKAGNTIYF. CDR3 bases: TGTGCCAGTAGTATCCCCACAGGGAAGGCTGGAAACACCATATATTTT.

V is TRBV28 and J is TRBJ2-4, with a possible D match to TRBD2 (6 bases). Germline lookup yields CDR1 MDHEN and CDR2 SYDVKM. V lost 2 bases and J lost 0, with 20 bases in between. The CDR3 runs 19 residues. The CDR3, as DNA: TGTGCCAGCAGTTTAATTCGGGGAGGTACAGTACAAGCCAAAAACATTCAGTACTTC. It yields the protein CASSLIRGGTVQAKNIQYF.

The J gene is TRBJ2-3, the V gene TRBV9; 7 nucleotides align to TRBD1. Trimming at V came to 4 bases and at J to 6 bases, leaving 14 bases not matched to a gene. Per germline, CDR1 SGDLS and CDR2 YYNGEE. The CDR3 is 16 amino acids. CDR3 coding DNA: TGTGCCAGCAGCCCCGGGACAGCGGCCTTTGGGGATACGCAGTATTTT. This encodes CASSPGTAAFGDTQYF.